This T cell receptor (beta chain) was recovered during a study of long-term antiretroviral therapy in people with HIV. A note on this clone: No antigen is known for it.

General study findings and limits: Whichever time point was examined, clones expanded before ART dominated the repertoire.

Runs used v3.0 of the immunoSEQ assay and were done at survey level. Sequencing used immunoSEQ multiplex PCR; TCRdb keeps in-frame clones, though not all of them. This sample has over 25,000 clones, with roughly 97% found just once. CDR1 and CDR2 from the germline V gene are SQVTM and ANQGSEA. The ends were cut back, 0 bases at V and 4 bases at J, with 5 bases in the middle. The CDR3 totals 12 residues. The specimen comprised unsorted PBMCs, sampled 7.6 years after starting antiretroviral therapy. The clonotype comes from a man in his thirties or forties with HIV. The chain recombines TRBV29-1 with TRBJ2-3; no reliable D call. CDR3 nucleotide sequence: TGCAGCGTTGAAGAGTCAGCAGATACGCAGTATTTT. Its translation is CSVEESADTQYF.